This TCR beta chain was obtained from a study of OX40 agonist ivuxolimab in advanced cancers. As for the study in general: Ivuxolimab is an agonistic anti-OX40 (CD134) antibody, and patients were treated with it. A diagnosis of hepatocellular carcinoma, melanoma, renal cell or head and neck cancer was present in dose-escalation patients. A mean age of approximately 58 years, range roughly 23 to 79, was recorded, and approximately 85% were male. It was permissible to have had prior anti-PD-1, anti-PD-L1 or anti-CTLA-4 therapy, and over 35% had some.

This clone was recorded at least ten times. The germline CDR1 and CDR2 sequences are MNHNS and SASEGT. The CDR3 spans 13 residues. V lost 3 bases and J lost 2, with 7 bases in between. TCRdb's copy holds only in-frame clones and misses some; the assay was immunoSEQ multiplex PCR. The sample shows around 56,000 clones, roughly 86% of them seen only once. The receptor was derived from an adult with an advanced solid tumor such as melanoma, head and neck, liver or kidney cancer. Sequencing used CD4+ or CD8+ T cells sorted from blood, obtained in a trial of the OX40 agonist ivuxolimab. The rearrangement uses TRBV6-1 and TRBJ1-1; no reliable D call. CDR3 region: CASSERDNTEAFF. The CDR3 DNA reads TGTGCCAGCAGTGAGAGGGATAACACTGAAGCTTTCTTT.